This TCR beta chain was profiled in a study of technical replicates of blood from a few donors. The V end was cut by 6 bases, the J end by 4 bases, with 15 bases between. Germline V gene lookup returns CDR1 LNHDA and CDR2 SQIVND (reference sequence). There are 14 residues in the CDR3. The assay was immunoSEQ multiplex PCR, and TCRdb's table has in-frame clones only and misses some. This sample has 95,000 or so clones, with roughly 95% found just once. The sequence was collected from a human donor in good health. The specimen was T cells isolated from PBMCs. The chain has TRBV19 and TRBJ1-1, with D possibly matching TRBD1 (5 bases). CDR3 residues: CASSQAGVGTEAFF. The DNA for the CDR3 is TGTGCCAGTAGCCAGGCGGGGGTCGGCACTGAAGCTTTCTTT.